This TCR beta chain originates from a study of control samples from healthy donors and cancer patients. In germline, CDR1 is MNHEY, CDR2 SVGAGI. Trimming took 6 bases from V and 6 from J; bases not matched to a gene: 10. The CDR3 contains 15 residues. The protocol was immunoSEQ multiplex PCR, while the TCRdb copy is restricted to in-frame clones and leaves out a portion. The data show roughly 130,000 clones, about 94% seen once. The rearrangement uses TRBV6-5 and TRBJ2-7, with 11 bases aligning to TRBD1. The sequenced sample consisted of PBMCs. The receptor was isolated from a man aged 55-75 years with colorectal cancer. CDR3 nucleotides: TGTGCCAGCAGGGCAACTGGACAGGGGGCGCCCGAGCAGTACTTC. Translated, it gives CASRATGQGAPEQYF.